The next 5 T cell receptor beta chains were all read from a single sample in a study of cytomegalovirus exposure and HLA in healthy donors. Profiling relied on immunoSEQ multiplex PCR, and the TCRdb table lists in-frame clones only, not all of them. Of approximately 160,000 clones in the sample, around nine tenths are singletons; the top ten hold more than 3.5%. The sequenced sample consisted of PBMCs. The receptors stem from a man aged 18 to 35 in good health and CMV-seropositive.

The CDR3 is CASSLQTSGSQETQYF. The DNA of the CDR3 is TGCGCCAGCAGCCTACAGACTAGCGGGTCGCAAGAGACCCAGTACTTC. This chain connects TRBV5-1 to TRBJ2-5, with 10 bases aligning to TRBD2. Germline loops: CDR1 SGHRS, CDR2 YFSETQ. The CDR3 loop spans 16 amino acids. After removal of 4 bases from V and 2 bases from J, the junction contained 8 bases not matched to a gene.

CDR3 bases: TGTGCCAGCTCACCCGGGACAGGGGGCAATGAGCAGTTCTTC. This codes for CASSPGTGGNEQFF. V gene TRBV18 combines with J gene TRBJ2-1; 11 positions match TRBD1. CDR3 length: 14 amino acids. The V gene end was trimmed by 3 bases and the J gene end by 6 bases; junction bases not matched to a gene: 1. Germline-derived CDR1 and CDR2 are KGHSH and LQKENI.

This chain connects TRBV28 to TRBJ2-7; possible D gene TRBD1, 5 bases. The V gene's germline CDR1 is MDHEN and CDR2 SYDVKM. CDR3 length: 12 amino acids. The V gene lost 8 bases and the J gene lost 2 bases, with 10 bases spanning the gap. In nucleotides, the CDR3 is TGTGCCAGCTGGGGCCGGCCCTACGAGCAGTACTTC. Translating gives CASWGRPYEQYF.

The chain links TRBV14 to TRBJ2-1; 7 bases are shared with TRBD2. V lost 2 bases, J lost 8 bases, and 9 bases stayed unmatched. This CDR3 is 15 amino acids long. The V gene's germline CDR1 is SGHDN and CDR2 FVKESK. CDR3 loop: CASSQRLGGRDEQFF. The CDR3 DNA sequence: TGTGCCAGCAGCCAAAGGCTGGGGGGGAGGGATGAGCAGTTCTTC.

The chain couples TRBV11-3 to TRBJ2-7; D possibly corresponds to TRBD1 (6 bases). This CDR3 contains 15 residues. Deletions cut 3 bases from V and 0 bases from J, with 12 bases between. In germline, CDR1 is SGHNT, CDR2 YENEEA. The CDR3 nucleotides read TGTGCCAGCAGCTTCACCACAGGGTCCTCCTACGAGCAGTACTTC. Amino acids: CASSFTTGSSYEQYF.